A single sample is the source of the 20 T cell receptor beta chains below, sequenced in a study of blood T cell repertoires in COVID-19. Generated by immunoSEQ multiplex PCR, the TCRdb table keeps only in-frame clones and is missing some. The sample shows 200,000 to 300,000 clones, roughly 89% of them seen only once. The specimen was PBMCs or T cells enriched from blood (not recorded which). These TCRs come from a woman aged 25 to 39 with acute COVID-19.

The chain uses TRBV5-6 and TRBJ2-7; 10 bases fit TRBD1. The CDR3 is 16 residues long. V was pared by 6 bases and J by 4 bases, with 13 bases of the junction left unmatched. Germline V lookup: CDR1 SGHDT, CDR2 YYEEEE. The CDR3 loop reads CASNDIGTGDRYEQYF. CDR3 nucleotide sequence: TGTGCCAGCAACGATATCGGGACAGGGGATCGATACGAGCAGTACTTC.

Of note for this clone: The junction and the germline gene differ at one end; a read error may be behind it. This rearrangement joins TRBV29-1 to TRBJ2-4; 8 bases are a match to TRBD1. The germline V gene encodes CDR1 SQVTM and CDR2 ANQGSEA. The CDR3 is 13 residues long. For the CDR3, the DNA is TGCAGCGTCGGACAGGGAGCCCAAAACATTCAGTACTTC. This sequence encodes CSVGQGAQNIQYF.

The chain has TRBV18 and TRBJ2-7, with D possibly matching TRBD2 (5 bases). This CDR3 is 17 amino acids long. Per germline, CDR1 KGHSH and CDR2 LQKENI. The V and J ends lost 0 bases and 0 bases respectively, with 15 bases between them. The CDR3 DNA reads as TGTGCCAGCTCACCACCTCGTGTTGAGCGGAGCTCCTACGAGCAGTACTTC. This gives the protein CASSPPRVERSSYEQYF.

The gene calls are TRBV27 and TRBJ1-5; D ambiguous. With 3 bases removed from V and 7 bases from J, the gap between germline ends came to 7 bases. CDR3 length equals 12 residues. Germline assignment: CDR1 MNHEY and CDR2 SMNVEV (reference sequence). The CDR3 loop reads CASSFSGQPQHF. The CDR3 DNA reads TGTGCCAGCAGTTTTTCCGGGCAGCCCCAGCATTTT.

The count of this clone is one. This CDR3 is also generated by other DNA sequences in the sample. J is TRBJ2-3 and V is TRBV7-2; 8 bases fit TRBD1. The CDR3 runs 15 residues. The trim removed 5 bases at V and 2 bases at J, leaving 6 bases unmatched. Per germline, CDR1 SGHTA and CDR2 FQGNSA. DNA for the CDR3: TGTGCCAGCAGCCTAGACAGGGGCTCCACAGATACGCAGTATTTT. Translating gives CASSLDRGSTDTQYF.

The CDR3 loop reads CASSLGIVSMNTEAFF. Written as DNA, the CDR3 is TGCGCCAGCAGCTTGGGTATCGTCAGTATGAACACTGAAGCTTTCTTT. The chain uses TRBV5-1 and TRBJ1-1; D ambiguous. CDR1 is SGHRS and CDR2 is YFSETQ in the germline V gene. The CDR3 contains 16 residues. Trimming cost V 0 bases and J 0 bases, with 12 bases left between them.

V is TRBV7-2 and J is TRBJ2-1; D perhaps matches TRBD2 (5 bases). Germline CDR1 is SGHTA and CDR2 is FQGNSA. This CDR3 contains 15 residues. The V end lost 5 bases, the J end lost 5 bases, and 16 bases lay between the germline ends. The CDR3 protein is CASSPLVGVNNEQFF. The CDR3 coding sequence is TGTGCCAGCAGCCCGCTAGTCGGGGTAAACAATGAGCAGTTCTTC.

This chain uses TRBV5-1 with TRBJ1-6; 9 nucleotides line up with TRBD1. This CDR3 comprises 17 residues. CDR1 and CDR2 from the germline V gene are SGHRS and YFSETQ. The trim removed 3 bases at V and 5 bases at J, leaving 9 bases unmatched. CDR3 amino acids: CASSSRDRDGNNSPLHF. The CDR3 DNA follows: TGCGCCAGCAGCTCACGGGACAGGGATGGGAATAATTCACCCCTCCACTTT.

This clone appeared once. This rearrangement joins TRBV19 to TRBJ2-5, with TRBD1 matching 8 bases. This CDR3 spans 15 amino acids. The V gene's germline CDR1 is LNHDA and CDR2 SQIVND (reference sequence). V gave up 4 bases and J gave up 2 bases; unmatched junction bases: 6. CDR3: CASSSDRGPQETQYF. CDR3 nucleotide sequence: TGTGCCAGTAGTAGTGACAGGGGCCCACAAGAGACCCAGTACTTC.

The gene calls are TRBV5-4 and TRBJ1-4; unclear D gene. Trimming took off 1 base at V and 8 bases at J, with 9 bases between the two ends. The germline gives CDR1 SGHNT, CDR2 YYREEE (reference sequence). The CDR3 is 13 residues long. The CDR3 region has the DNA TGTGCCAGCAGCTTGTACGGGGTCGAAAAACTGTTTTTT. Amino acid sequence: CASSLYGVEKLFF.

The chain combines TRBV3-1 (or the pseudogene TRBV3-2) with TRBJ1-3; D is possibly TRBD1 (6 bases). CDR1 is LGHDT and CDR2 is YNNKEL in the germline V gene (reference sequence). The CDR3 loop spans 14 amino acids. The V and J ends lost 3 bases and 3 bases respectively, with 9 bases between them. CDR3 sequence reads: CASSQGHLGNTIYF. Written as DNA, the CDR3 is TGTGCCAGCAGCCAGGGACACCTTGGAAACACCATATATTTT.

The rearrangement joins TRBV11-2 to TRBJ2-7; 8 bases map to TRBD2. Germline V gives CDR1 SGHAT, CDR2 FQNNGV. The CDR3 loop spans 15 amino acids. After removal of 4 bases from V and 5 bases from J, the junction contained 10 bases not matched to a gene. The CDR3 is CASSSGRGGIDEQYF. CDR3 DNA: TGTGCCAGCAGCTCCGGTCGGGGGGGTATAGACGAGCAGTACTTC.

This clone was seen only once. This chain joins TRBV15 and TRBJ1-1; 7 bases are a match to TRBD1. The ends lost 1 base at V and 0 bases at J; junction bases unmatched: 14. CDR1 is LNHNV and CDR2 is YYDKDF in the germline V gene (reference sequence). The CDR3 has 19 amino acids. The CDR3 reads CATSRVPTGLEIMNTEAFF. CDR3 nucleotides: TGTGCCACCAGCAGAGTTCCGACAGGGTTAGAAATCATGAACACTGAAGCTTTCTTT.

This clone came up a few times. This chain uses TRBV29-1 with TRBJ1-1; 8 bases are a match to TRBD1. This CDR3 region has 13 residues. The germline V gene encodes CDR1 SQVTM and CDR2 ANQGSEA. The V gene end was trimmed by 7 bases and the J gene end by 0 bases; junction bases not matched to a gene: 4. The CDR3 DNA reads TGCAGCGCCAGGACAGGGATGAACACTGAAGCTTTCTTT. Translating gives CSARTGMNTEAFF.

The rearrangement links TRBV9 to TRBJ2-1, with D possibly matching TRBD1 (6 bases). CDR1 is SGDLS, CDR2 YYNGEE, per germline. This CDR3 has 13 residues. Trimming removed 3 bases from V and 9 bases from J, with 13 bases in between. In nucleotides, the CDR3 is TGTGCCAGCAGCGATACAGGGAATAGTGAGCAGTTCTTC. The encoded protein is CASSDTGNSEQFF. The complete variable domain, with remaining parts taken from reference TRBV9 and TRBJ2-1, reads DSGVTQTPKHLITATGQRVTLRCSPRSGDLSVYWYQQSLDQGLQFLIQYYNGEERAKGNILERFSAQQFPDLHSELNLSSLELGDSALYFCASSDTGNSEQFFGPGTRLTVL.

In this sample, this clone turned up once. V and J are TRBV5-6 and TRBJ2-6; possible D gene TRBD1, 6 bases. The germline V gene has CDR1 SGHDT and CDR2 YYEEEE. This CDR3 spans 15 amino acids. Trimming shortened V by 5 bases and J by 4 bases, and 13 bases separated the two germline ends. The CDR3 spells CASSSQGSGANVLTF. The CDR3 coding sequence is TGTGCCAGCAGTTCTCAGGGGAGCGGGGCCAACGTCCTGACTTTC.

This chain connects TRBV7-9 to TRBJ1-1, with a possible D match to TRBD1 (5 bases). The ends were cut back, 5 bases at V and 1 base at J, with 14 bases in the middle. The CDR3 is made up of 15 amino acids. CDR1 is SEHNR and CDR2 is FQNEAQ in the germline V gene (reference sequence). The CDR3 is CASSPVAGGNTEAFF. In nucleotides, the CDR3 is TGTGCCAGCAGCCCCGTCGCGGGGGGGAACACTGAAGCTTTCTTT. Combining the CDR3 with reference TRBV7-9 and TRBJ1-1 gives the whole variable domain DTGVSQNPRHKITKRGQNVTFRCDPISEHNRLYWYRQTLGQGPEFLTYFQNEAQLEKSRLLSDRFSAERPKGSFSTLEIQRTEQGDSAMYLCASSPVAGGNTEAFFGQGTRLTVV.

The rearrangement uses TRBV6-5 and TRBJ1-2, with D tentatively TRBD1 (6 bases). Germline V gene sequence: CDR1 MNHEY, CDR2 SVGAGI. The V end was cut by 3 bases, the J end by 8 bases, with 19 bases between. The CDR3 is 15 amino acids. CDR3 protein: CASSYQTGYLRGYTF. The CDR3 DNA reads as TGTGCCAGCAGTTATCAGACAGGTTATCTTCGAGGCTACACCTTC.

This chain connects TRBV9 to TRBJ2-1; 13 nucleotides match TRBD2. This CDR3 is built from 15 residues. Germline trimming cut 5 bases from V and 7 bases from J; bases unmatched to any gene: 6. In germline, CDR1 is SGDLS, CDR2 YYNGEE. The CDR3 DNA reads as TGTGCCAGCAGTACACTAGCGGGGGGGAGTAATGAGCAGTTCTTC. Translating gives CASSTLAGGSNEQFF.

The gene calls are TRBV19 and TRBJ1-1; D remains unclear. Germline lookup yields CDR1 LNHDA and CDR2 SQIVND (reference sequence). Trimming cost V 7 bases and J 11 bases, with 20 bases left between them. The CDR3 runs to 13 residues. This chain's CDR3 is CASTAMGGGEAFF. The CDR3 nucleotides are TGTGCCAGTACGGCCATGGGTGGAGGTGAGGCTTTCTTT.